This T cell receptor beta chain was sequenced for a study of T cell repertoires in aging, cancer and after chemotherapy. Regarding the study as a whole: Compared with age-matched healthy donors, untreated hematological or solid cancer patients showed higher blood TCR clonality. No conclusions about immunological memory after chemotherapy can be drawn from the repertoire data.

TRB rearrangements spanning V, D and J were amplified using mixed TRB-A/B primers. TCRdb called the multiplex PCR reads again in MiXCR, with one record for every CDR3 protein. The sample has a few thousand distinct CDR3 sequences; about a third are singletons. This clonotype was observed a few times. The antigen is not known. TCR beta rearrangements were amplified from peripheral blood genomic DNA. The CDR3 length is 14 residues. Trimming removed 5 bases at V and 2 bases at J, with 10 bases between. The V gene's germline CDR1 is MNHNS and CDR2 SASEGT. The sequence was collected from a human donor with a solid tumor. This rearrangement joins TRBV6-1 to TRBJ2-1; a possible D gene is TRBD1 (6 bases). Sequencing was performed on blood. CDR3 residues: CASSPQGPYNEQFF. The CDR3, as DNA: TGTGCCAGCAGTCCACAGGGCCCCTACAATGAGCAGTTCTTC.